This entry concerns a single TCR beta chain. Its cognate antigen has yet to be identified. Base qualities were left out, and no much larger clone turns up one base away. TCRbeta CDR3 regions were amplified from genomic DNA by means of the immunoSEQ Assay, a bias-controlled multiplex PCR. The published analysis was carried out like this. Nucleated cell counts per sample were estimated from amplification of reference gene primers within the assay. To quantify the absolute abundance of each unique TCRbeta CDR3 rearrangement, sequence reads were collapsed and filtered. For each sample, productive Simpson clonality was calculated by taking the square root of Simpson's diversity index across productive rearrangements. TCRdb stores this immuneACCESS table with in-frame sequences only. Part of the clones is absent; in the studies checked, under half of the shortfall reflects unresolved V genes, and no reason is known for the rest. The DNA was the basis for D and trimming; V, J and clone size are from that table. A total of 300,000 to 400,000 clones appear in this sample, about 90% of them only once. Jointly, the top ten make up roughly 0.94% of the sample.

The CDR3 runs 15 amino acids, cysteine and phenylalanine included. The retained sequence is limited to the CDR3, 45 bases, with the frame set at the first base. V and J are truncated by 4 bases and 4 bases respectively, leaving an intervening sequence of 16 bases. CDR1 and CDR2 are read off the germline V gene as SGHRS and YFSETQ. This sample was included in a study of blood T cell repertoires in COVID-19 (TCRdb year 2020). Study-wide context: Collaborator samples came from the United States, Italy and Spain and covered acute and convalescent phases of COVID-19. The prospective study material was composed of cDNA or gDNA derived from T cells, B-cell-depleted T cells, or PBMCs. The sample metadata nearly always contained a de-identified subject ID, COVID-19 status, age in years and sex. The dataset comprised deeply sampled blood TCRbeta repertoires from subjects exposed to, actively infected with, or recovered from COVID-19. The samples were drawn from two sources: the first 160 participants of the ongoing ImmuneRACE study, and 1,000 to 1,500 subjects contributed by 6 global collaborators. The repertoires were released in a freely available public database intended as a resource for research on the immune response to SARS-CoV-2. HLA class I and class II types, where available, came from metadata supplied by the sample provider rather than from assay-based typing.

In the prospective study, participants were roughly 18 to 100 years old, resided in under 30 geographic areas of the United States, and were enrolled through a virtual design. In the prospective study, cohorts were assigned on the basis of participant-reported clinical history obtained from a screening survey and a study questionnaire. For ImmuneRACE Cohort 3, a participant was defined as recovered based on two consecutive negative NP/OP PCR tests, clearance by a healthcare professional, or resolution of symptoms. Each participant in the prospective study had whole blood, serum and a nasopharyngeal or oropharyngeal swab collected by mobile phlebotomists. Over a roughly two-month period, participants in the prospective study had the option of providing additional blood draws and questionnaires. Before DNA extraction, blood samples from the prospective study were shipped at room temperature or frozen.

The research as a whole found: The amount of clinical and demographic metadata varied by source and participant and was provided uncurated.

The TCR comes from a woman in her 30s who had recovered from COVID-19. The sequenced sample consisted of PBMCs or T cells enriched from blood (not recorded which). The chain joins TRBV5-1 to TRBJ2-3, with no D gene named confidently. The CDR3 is CASSPNLRSPDTQYF. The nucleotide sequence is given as TGCGCCAGCAGCCCAAACCTGAGGTCCCCAGATACGCAGTATTTT.